Listed below are T cell receptor beta chains from one sample, sequenced in a study of T cells expressing NK-cell markers. TCRdb re-analyzed the 5' RACE reads; it lists each CDR3 protein once, without DNA. Recorded here are some 450,000 distinct CDR3 sequences; the top ten clones represent about 7.1%. The sequenced sample consisted of blood T cells: a sorted CD56 or NKG2C T cell subset, CD4+ or CD8+ T cells, or bulk PBMC T cells (not recorded which). The source is a woman between 18 and 70 years old in good health. Both conserved end residues are part of each CDR3.

v_call	j_call	cdr3_aa
TRBV20-1	TRBJ2-3	CSAPPGTKKTDTQYF
TRBV10-2	TRBJ1-5	CASSERGPQYSNQPQHF
TRBV11-1	TRBJ2-1	CASNLATDLSSYNEQFF
TRBV27	TRBJ2-1	CASSLSSGSWNEQFF
TRBV28	TRBJ1-2	CASSPPRGMEIYGYTF
TRBV5-1	TRBJ2-1	CASSWTSGPPSPNEQFF
TRBV11-2	TRBJ1-5	CASSWTDSNQPQHF
TRBV11-2	TRBJ2-7	CASSLVSGLYEQYF
TRBV20-1	TRBJ1-5	CSATKRETGFFQPQHF
TRBV5-1	TRBJ2-1	CASSHSAISYNEQFF
TRBV12-3/TRBV12-4	TRBJ2-4	CASSLLGNAGKNIQYF
TRBV9	TRBJ2-3	CASSVASPDTQYF